Listed here are 29 T cell receptor beta chains from one sample, sequenced in a study of a mutant IDH1 vaccine in newly diagnosed glioma. Only in-frame clones appear in the TCRdb table, and some are missing; sequencing was by immunoSEQ multiplex PCR. Here the sample spans approximately 92,000 clones, roughly 78% being singletons. The sample's time point: baseline, week 1 (first vaccination visit). As to treatment: pre-vaccination baseline after standard-of-care therapy. Here the sequenced sample was PBMCs, taken from a glioma patient treated with radiotherapy, temozolomide or both. Every receptor here comes from a man in his forties with glioma.

This clone was counted a single time. V gene TRBV18 combines with J gene TRBJ2-7, with unresolved D. V lost 2 bases and J 7 bases, leaving 9 bases between the germline ends. The germline CDR1 and CDR2 sequences are KGHSH and LQKENI. The CDR3 spans 12 residues. The chain's CDR3 is CASSPSTQEQYF. The CDR3 coding sequence is TGTGCCAGCTCACCAAGCACCCAAGAGCAGTACTTC.

The J gene is TRBJ2-3, the V gene TRBV5-1; D not certain. CDR3 length equals 13 residues. The germline V gene encodes CDR1 SGHRS and CDR2 YFSETQ. Trimming took off 2 bases at V and 1 base at J, with 5 bases between the two ends. The CDR3 region has the DNA TGCGCCAGCAGCTTACCTGGCACAGATACGCAGTATTTT. Translated: CASSLPGTDTQYF.

This clone was seen a handful of times. V usage is TRBV6-1 and J usage is TRBJ2-7; TRBD2 aligns across 7 bases. This CDR3 region has 15 residues. Germline CDR1 and CDR2: MNHNS and SASEGT. The trim removed 6 bases at V and 2 bases at J, leaving 10 bases unmatched. The CDR3 sequence is CASSETLARTYEQYF. The DNA for the CDR3 is TGTGCCAGCAGCGAAACACTAGCGCGTACCTACGAGCAGTACTTC.

This chain connects TRBV7-8 to TRBJ1-5, with 7 positions matching TRBD1. This CDR3 contains 13 residues. Per the germline V gene, CDR1 is SGHVS and CDR2 is FQNEAQ. Trimming took 0 bases from V and 7 from J; bases not matched to a gene: 0. As DNA, the CDR3 is TGTGCCAGCAGCTTAGCGACAGGGCAGCCCCAGCATTTT. Encoded protein: CASSLATGQPQHF.

The V gene is TRBV5-6, the J gene TRBJ1-2, with no clear D. The germline V gene encodes CDR1 SGHDT and CDR2 YYEEEE. V was trimmed by 1 base and J by 2 bases, leaving 9 bases between them. The CDR3 loop spans 14 amino acids. DNA of the CDR3: TGTGCCAGCAGCTTGATTTCAGTAAACTATGGCTACACCTTC. Translation gives CASSLISVNYGYTF. The variable domain in full, completed from reference TRBV5-6 and TRBJ1-2, reads DAGVTQSPTHLIKTRGQQVTLRCSPKSGHDTVSWYQQALGQGPQFIFQYYEEEERQRGNFPDRFSGHQFPNYSSELNVNALLLGDSALYLCASSLISVNYGYTFGSGTRLTVV.

This clone was recorded only once. Mismatch with germline at one junction end may stem from a read error. The V and J genes are TRBV7-7 and TRBJ2-5; the D gene is possibly TRBD2 (6 bases). Germline CDR1 SSHAT, CDR2 FNYEAQ (reference sequence). This CDR3 contains 14 residues. The CDR3 region has the DNA TGTGCTAGCAGCACCCTTTCCGGAGGGGAGACCCAGTACTTC. This sequence encodes CASSTLSGGETQYF.

The chain is built from TRBV9 and TRBJ2-7; D may be TRBD1 (6 bases). The CDR3 is 13 amino acids. Trimming cost V 4 bases and J 2 bases, with 10 bases left between them. Germline V lookup: CDR1 SGDLS, CDR2 YYNGEE. In nucleotides, the CDR3 is TGTGCCAGCAGCCCAGGGGCTACCTACGAGCAGTACTTC. It yields the protein CASSPGATYEQYF. Looking up the rest from reference TRBV9 and TRBJ2-7 gives the full variable domain: DSGVTQTPKHLITATGQRVTLRCSPRSGDLSVYWYQQSLDQGLQFLIQYYNGEERAKGNILERFSAQQFPDLHSELNLSSLELGDSALYFCASSPGATYEQYFGPGTRLTVT.

The chain links TRBV25-1 to TRBJ2-3, with D maybe TRBD2 (5 bases). Trimming left V 5 bases short and J 3 bases short, with 6 bases between. From germline, CDR1 is MGHDK and CDR2 SYGVNS. The CDR3 spans 12 residues. The CDR3 DNA reads TGTGCCAGCAGTCCGGGGACAGATACGCAGTATTTT. It translates to CASSPGTDTQYF.

The chain recombines TRBV7-8 with TRBJ2-3; D possibly corresponds to TRBD2 (6 bases). The germline V gene has CDR1 SGHVS and CDR2 FQNEAQ. The V end was cut by 5 bases, the J end by 5 bases, with 17 bases between. The CDR3 loop spans 15 amino acids. CDR3 nucleotide sequence: TGTGCCAGCAGCGCCCGGGACTCCCCACAAGATACGCAGTATTTT. Translating gives CASSARDSPQDTQYF.

This sequence joins TRBV7-3 and TRBJ2-1; no firm D call. CDR1 SGHTA and CDR2 FQGTGA come from the germline V gene. The V end lost 1 base, the J end lost 5 bases, and 9 bases lay between the germline ends. This CDR3 region has 14 residues. CDR3 nucleotide sequence: TGTGCCAGCAGCTTAAGCCAGCGTCACAATGAGCAGTTCTTC. Its translation is CASSLSQRHNEQFF.

The chain recombines TRBV20-1 with TRBJ2-1; perhaps TRBD1 as D (5 bases). Deletions cut 6 bases from V and 6 bases from J, with 9 bases between. The CDR3 covers 11 residues. Germline-derived CDR1 and CDR2 are DFQATT and SNEGSKA (reference sequence). The CDR3 DNA is TGCAGTGCAGACCAGGGCAATGAGCAGTTCTTC. It is translated as CSADQGNEQFF.

The chain is built from TRBV18 and TRBJ2-3, with 11 bases identical to TRBD2. With V trimmed by 2 bases and J by 5 bases, 12 bases remained unmatched. CDR1 and CDR2 from the germline V gene are KGHSH and LQKENI. The CDR3 consists of 18 residues. The CDR3 DNA is TGTGCCAGCTCACCATTGAGGTCTAGCGGGGGGCCAAAAGATACGCAGTATTTT. Encoded protein: CASSPLRSSGGPKDTQYF. Filled out from reference TRBV18 and TRBJ2-3, the complete variable domain reads NAGVMQNPRHLVRRRGQEARLRCSPMKGHSHVYWYRQLPEEGLKFMVYLQKENIIDESGMPKERFSAEFPKEGPSILRIQQVVRGDSAAYFCASSPLRSSGGPKDTQYFGPGTRLTVL.

This chain uses TRBV7-6 with TRBJ2-7; D is uncertain. The CDR3 extends over 12 amino acids. Trimming pared 1 base from V and 2 bases from J, leaving 3 bases between. The germline CDR1 and CDR2 sequences are SGHVS and FNYEAQ. The CDR3 DNA follows: TGTGCCAGCAGCTTAGATCCCTACGAGCAGTACTTC. Translating it yields CASSLDPYEQYF.

CDR3 region: CASSHNMNTEAFF. For the CDR3, the DNA is TGTGCCAGCAGCCATAATATGAACACTGAAGCTTTCTTT. V is TRBV7-6 and J is TRBJ1-1, with no clear D. The CDR3 consists of 13 residues. V dropped 5 bases and J dropped 0 bases, with 7 bases sitting between them. CDR1 SGHVS and CDR2 FNYEAQ come from the germline V gene.

The chain carries TRBV19 and TRBJ2-5; 7 nucleotides line up with TRBD1. CDR3 length equals 14 residues. Germline V lookup: CDR1 LNHDA, CDR2 SQIVND (reference sequence). V shed 6 bases, J shed 4 bases, and the junction held 8 bases outside the gene matches. CDR3 sequence (DNA): TGTGCCAGTAGGCAGACAGGGTTCGGAGAGACCCAGTACTTC. Protein product: CASRQTGFGETQYF.

This rearrangement joins TRBV14 to TRBJ2-3; TRBD1 aligns across 8 bases. There are 15 residues in the CDR3. Germline CDR1 is SGHDN and CDR2 is FVKESK. The ends lost 4 bases at V and 2 bases at J; junction bases unmatched: 5. CDR3 in DNA: TGTGCCAGCAGCCGGACAGGGACACTCACAGATACGCAGTATTTT. Translated: CASSRTGTLTDTQYF.

The V and J genes are TRBV7-9 and TRBJ2-7; maybe TRBD2 (5 bases). Per germline, CDR1 SEHNR and CDR2 FQNEAQ (reference sequence). V was shortened by 6 bases and J by 4 bases, with 19 bases between the two germline ends. The CDR3 consists of 15 residues. CDR3 region: CASSHALSLGYEQYF. The DNA of the CDR3 is TGTGCCAGCAGTCATGCGTTATCACTAGGGTACGAGCAGTACTTC.

The rearrangement links TRBV5-4 to TRBJ1-4; possible D gene TRBD1, 6 bases. The CDR3 consists of 13 residues. Germline V CDR1 and CDR2: SGHNT, YYREEE (reference sequence). V lost 3 bases to trimming and J lost 7 bases, with 10 bases between them. Here the CDR3 reads CASSSPDSEKLFF. Written as DNA, the CDR3 is TGTGCCAGCAGCTCCCCGGACAGTGAAAAACTGTTTTTT.

This sequence joins TRBV7-2 and TRBJ2-3; 8 nucleotides line up with TRBD2. Unmatched junction bases numbered 3, after V lost 2 bases and J lost 5 bases. The germline V gene has CDR1 SGHTA and CDR2 FQGNSA. The CDR3 has 14 amino acids. This chain's CDR3 is CASSLSGSQDTQYF. The CDR3 nucleotides are TGTGCCAGCAGCTTAAGCGGGAGTCAAGATACGCAGTATTTT.

V gene TRBV10-2 combines with J gene TRBJ2-7; no clear D. V was shortened by 0 bases and J by 2 bases, with 5 bases between the two germline ends. Germline CDR1 and CDR2: WSHSY and SAAADI. CDR3 size: 13 residues. The DNA of the CDR3 is TGCGCCAGCAGTGAGTCGACTCCCTACGAGCAGTACTTC. Its translation: CASSESTPYEQYF.

V usage is TRBV6-4 and J usage is TRBJ1-4; D is possibly TRBD1 (6 bases). The V gene's germline CDR1 is MRHNA and CDR2 SNTAGT. The CDR3 sequence is 16 residues long. Deletions cut 6 bases from V and 8 bases from J, with 22 bases between. CDR3 DNA: TGTGCCAGCAGCTCCATTGGGACATCGGACGTGGAAAAACTGTTTTTT. Its translation is CASSSIGTSDVEKLFF.

This chain links TRBV28 with TRBJ1-2, with D unclear. V was clipped by 4 bases and J by 4 bases, with 1 base between them. CDR3 length equals 10 residues. Germline loops: CDR1 MDHEN, CDR2 SYDVKM. The CDR3 DNA sequence: TGTGCCAGCAGTTCCTATGGCTACACCTTC. Encoded protein: CASSSYGYTF.

This clone was observed a handful of times. CDR3 sequence: CASSQGTGISGNTIYF. The DNA of the CDR3 is TGTGCCAGTAGTCAAGGGACAGGGATATCTGGAAACACCATATATTTT. This chain links TRBV19 with TRBJ1-3; 9 bases line up with TRBD1. The CDR3 runs to 16 residues. CDR1 is LNHDA, CDR2 SQIVND, per germline (reference sequence). V lost 5 bases to trimming and J lost 1 base; unmatched junction nucleotides: 6.

There are a few counts of this clone. The chain uses TRBV2 and TRBJ1-2, with D uncertain. The CDR3 runs 11 residues. V lost 5 bases to trimming and J lost 8 bases, with 9 bases between them. Germline lookup yields CDR1 SNHLY and CDR2 FYNNEI. This CDR3 reads CASSPGLGYTF. The DNA of the CDR3 is TGTGCCAGCAGTCCGGGCCTCGGCTACACCTTC.

The chain links TRBV7-6 to TRBJ2-5; D is undetermined. Trimming shortened V by 5 bases and J by 1 base, and 11 bases separated the two germline ends. This CDR3 is built from 14 residues. Germline V CDR1 and CDR2: SGHVS, FNYEAQ. CDR3 nucleotides: TGTGCCAGCAGCCAGCCCGATATCCAAGAGACCCAGTACTTC. It specifies CASSQPDIQETQYF. Filled out from reference TRBV7-6 and TRBJ2-5, the complete variable domain reads GAGVSQSPRYKVTKRGQDVALRCDPISGHVSLYWYRQALGQGPEFLTYFNYEAQQDKSGLPNDRFSAERPEGSISTLTIQRTEQRDSAMYRCASSQPDIQETQYFGPGTRLLVL.

The V call is TRBV7-8, the J call TRBJ1-1, with D possibly TRBD1 on 5 matching bases. The V gene lost 0 bases and the J gene lost 1 base, with 6 bases spanning the gap. Germline assignment: CDR1 SGHVS and CDR2 FQNEAQ. CDR3 length: 14 residues. The CDR3 sequence: CASSLAGQNTEAFF. CDR3 coding DNA: TGTGCCAGCAGCTTAGCCGGACAGAACACTGAAGCTTTCTTT.

V and J are TRBV19 and TRBJ1-5; 7 nucleotides align to TRBD1. V shed 6 bases, J shed 2 bases, and the junction held 7 bases outside the gene matches. Germline V lookup: CDR1 LNHDA, CDR2 SQIVND (reference sequence). The CDR3 totals 15 residues. CDR3 sequence: CASRAYTGGNQPQHF. For the CDR3, the DNA is TGTGCCAGTAGGGCCTATACAGGGGGCAATCAGCCCCAGCATTTT.

In regard to this clone: One junction end disagrees with the germline gene, perhaps due to a read error. This chain connects TRBV7-7 to TRBJ2-7; 8 bases line up with TRBD1. Germline V gene data show CDR1 as SSHAT and CDR2 as FNYEAQ (reference sequence). The CDR3 is 13 residues long. The CDR3 bases are TGTGCTAGCAGCTTAAGACAGGGGAGCGAGCAGTACTTC. Its protein is CASSLRQGSEQYF.

This sequence joins TRBV25-1 and TRBJ2-7, with D possibly TRBD2 on 5 matching bases. Germline V gene data show CDR1 as MGHDK and CDR2 as SYGVNS. V was shortened by 8 bases and J by 0 bases, with 11 bases between the two germline ends. This CDR3 has 13 residues. The CDR3 spells CASGRGYSYEQYF. DNA for the CDR3: TGTGCCAGCGGTCGGGGTTACTCCTACGAGCAGTACTTC.